This T cell receptor beta chain emerged from a study of blood T cell repertoires in COVID-19. Overall study: Sample material is recorded as cDNA or gDNA derived from T cells, B-cell-depleted T cells, or PBMCs.

Authors' processing steps: Estimated nucleated cell counts came from reference gene primer amplification. Some clones are missing from TCRdb's copy, which holds only in-frame ones; the method was immunoSEQ multiplex PCR. That table is the source of V, J and clone size, and D and trimming were worked out from the DNA. This sample has 200,000 to 250,000 clones, with about 79% found just once. The ends were cut back, 0 bases at V and 3 bases at J, with 10 bases in the middle. Germline assignment: CDR1 SGHRS and CDR2 YFSETQ. The CDR3 sequence is 14 residues long. The chain couples TRBV5-1 to TRBJ2-7; D possibly corresponds to TRBD2 (6 bases). This TCR derives from a man in his fifties with active or convalescent COVID-19. Sequences were obtained from peripheral blood. The CDR3 sequence is CASSLGGEGYEQYF. CDR3 DNA sequence: TGCGCCAGCAGCTTGGGCGGGGAAGGCTACGAGCAGTACTTC.